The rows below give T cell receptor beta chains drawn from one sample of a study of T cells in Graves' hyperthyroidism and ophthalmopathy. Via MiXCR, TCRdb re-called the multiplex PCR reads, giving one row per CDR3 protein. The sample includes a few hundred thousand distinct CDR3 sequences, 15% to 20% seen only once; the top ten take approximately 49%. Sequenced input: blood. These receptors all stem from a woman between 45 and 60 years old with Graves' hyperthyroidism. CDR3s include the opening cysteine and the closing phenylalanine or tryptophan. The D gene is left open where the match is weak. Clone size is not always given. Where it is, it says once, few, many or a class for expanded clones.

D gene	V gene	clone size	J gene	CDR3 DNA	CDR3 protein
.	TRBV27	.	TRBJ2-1	TGTGCCAGCAGCCAAGAACCCATGGCAGGCTTTTACAATGAGCAGTTCTTC	CASSQEPMAGFYNEQFF
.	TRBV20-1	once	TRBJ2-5	TGCAGTGCTAGAGGCTATAACCAAGAGACCCAGTACTTC	CSARGYNQETQYF
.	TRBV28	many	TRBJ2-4	TGTGCCAGCGGGGACCCGCTAGCCAAAAACATTCAGTACTTC	CASGDPLAKNIQYF
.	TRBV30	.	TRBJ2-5	TGTGCCTGGAGGGGGCCCCGTCGGGAGACCCAGTACTTC	CAWRGPRRETQYF
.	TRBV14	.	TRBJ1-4	TGTGCCAGCAGCCCCCAGTGGGCCAGTAATGAAAAACTGTTTTTT	CASSPQWASNEKLFF
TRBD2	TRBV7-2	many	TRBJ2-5	TGTGCCAGCAGCTTAGGCGGGAGCCAAGAGACCCAGTACTTC	CASSLGGSQETQYF
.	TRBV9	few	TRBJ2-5	TGTGCCAGCAGCGTAGCAGGGGCGGAGACCCAGTACTTC	CASSVAGAETQYF
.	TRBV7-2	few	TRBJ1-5	TGTGCCAGCAGCTGGACGGGTATAGGGCCCAATCAGCCCCAGCATTTT	CASSWTGIGPNQPQHF
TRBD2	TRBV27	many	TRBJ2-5	TGTGCCAGCAGTTTAACTCCGGGGGGAGAGACCCAGTACTTC	CASSLTPGGETQYF
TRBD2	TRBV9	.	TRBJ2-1	TGTGCCAGCAGCGTAACTCCAGCGGGAGGGGTCGGATACAATGAGCAGTTCTTC	CASSVTPAGGVGYNEQFF
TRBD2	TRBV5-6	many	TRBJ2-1	TGTGCCAGCGACCAGACCGGGACTAAGTCCAATGAGCAGTTCTTC	CASDQTGTKSNEQFF
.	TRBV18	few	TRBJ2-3	TGTGCCAGCTCACCTATAGGCCAGGACGATACGCAGTATTTT	CASSPIGQDDTQYF
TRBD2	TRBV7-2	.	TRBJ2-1	TGTGCCAGCAGCGAAAGACCTAGCGGGGGATGGAACTCCTACAATGAGCAGTTCTTC	CASSERPSGGWNSYNEQFF
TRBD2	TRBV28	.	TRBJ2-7	TGTGCCACAAGGCCTAGCGGGATAGGGGAGCAGTACTTC	CATRPSGIGEQYF
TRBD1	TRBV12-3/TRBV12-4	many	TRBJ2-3	TGTGCTACCGGCCCAGGGACAGGGGCTGGGGCAGATACGCAGTATTTT	CATGPGTGAGADTQYF
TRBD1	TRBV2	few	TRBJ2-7	TGTGCCAGCAGTGAACCCGGGACAGGGAATTACGAGCAATACTTC	CASSEPGTGNYEQYF
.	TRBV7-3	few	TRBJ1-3	TGTGCCAGCAGCCAACCCTTGCGCTCTGGAAACACCATATATTTT	CASSQPLRSGNTIYF
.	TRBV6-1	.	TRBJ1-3	TGTGCCAGCAGTGAAGCGCCATTTACTGGAAACACCATATATTTT	CASSEAPFTGNTIYF
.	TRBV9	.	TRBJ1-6	TGTGCCAGCAGCGTAGGTGGGGCAGAGTATAATTCACCCCTCCACTTT	CASSVGGAEYNSPLHF
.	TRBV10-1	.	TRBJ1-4	TGCGCCAGCAGTGAGTCGACTGGGTATGAAAAACTGTTTTTT	CASSESTGYEKLFF
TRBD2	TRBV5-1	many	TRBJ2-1	TGCGCCAGCAGTCCAACTAGCGCGACGCACAATGAGCAGTTCTTC	CASSPTSATHNEQFF
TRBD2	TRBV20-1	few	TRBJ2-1	TGCAGTGCTCGGGAGCGGGAGTTTCTAATCAATGAGCAGTTCTTC	CSAREREFLINEQFF
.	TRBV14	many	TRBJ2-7	TGTGCCAGCAGCCAACTCATGTACTACGAGCAGTACTTC	CASSQLMYYEQYF
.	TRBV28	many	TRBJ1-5	TGTGCCAGCAGTCAACAAACCTTTTGGAATCAGCCCCAGCATTTT	CASSQQTFWNQPQHF
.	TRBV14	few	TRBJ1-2	TGTGCCAGCAGCTTGCAGACCTACTATGGCTACACCTTC	CASSLQTYYGYTF